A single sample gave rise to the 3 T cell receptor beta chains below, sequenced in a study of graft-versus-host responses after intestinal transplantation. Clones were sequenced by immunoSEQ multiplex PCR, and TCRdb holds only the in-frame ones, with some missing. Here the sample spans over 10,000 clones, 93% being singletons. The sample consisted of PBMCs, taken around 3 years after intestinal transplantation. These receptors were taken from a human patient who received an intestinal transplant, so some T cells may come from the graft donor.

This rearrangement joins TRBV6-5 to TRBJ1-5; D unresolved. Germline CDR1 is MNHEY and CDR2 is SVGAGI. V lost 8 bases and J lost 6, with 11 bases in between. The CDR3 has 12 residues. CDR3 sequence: CASGWGGQPQHF. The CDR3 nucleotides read TGTGCCAGCGGCTGGGGAGGTCAGCCCCAGCATTTT.

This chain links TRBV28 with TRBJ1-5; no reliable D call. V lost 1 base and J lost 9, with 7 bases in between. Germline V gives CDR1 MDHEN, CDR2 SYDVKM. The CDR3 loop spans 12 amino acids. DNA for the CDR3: TGTGCCAGCAGTTTATTTTTGTGGCCCCAGCATTTT. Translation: CASSLFLWPQHF.

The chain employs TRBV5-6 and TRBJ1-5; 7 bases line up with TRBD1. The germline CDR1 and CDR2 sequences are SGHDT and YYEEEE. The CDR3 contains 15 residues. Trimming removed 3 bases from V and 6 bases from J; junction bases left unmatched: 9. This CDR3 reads CASSSQGGRGQPQHF. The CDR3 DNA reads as TGTGCCAGCAGCTCTCAGGGGGGGCGCGGTCAGCCCCAGCATTTT.